This TCR beta chain is drawn from a study of blood T cell repertoires in COVID-19 (dated by TCRdb to about 2020). Regarding the study in general: Collaborator samples came from the United States, Italy and Spain and covered acute and convalescent phases of COVID-19. Samples came from the ongoing ImmuneRACE study (first 160 participants) plus 1,254 subjects from 6 global collaborators. The material from the prospective study consisted of cDNA or gDNA derived from T cells, B-cell-depleted T cells, or PBMCs. A de-identified subject ID, COVID-19 status, age in years and sex were almost always included in the sample metadata. Subjects who had been exposed to COVID-19, were actively infected with it, or had recovered from it provided the deeply sampled blood TCRbeta repertoires that made up the dataset. Where available, HLA class I and class II types were taken from metadata supplied by the sample provider and were not determined by assay-based typing. The repertoires were made available in a free public database intended to serve as a resource for research on the immune response to SARS-CoV-2.

In the prospective study, participants were roughly 18 to 90 years old, resided in under 30 geographic areas of the United States, and were enrolled through a virtual design. Cohort assignment in the prospective study relied on participant-reported clinical history from a screening survey and a study questionnaire. ImmuneRACE Cohort 3 recovered participants were defined by two consecutive negative NP/OP PCR tests, healthcare professional clearance, or symptom resolution. Each participant in the prospective study had whole blood, serum and a nasopharyngeal or oropharyngeal swab collected by mobile phlebotomists. Additional blood draws and questionnaires over an approximately two-month period could optionally be provided by prospective study participants. Prospective study blood samples were shipped either frozen or at room temperature before DNA extraction. The CDR1 and CDR2 encoded by the germline V gene (reference sequence) are LNHDA and SQIVND. From the cysteine up to the phenylalanine, the CDR3 has a length of 12 residues. The sequence is cut down to CDR3 DNA, 36 bases in frame from base 1. Relative to germline, V is 10 bases shorter and J is 2 bases shorter, with 9 bases between their ends.

Comments on this clone: Its cognate antigen has yet to be identified. Per-base quality was not reported, and no clone a single base away is much larger than it.

TCRbeta CDR3 regions were amplified from genomic DNA by means of the immunoSEQ Assay, a bias-controlled multiplex PCR. The original pipeline was this. The number of nucleated cells in each sample was estimated by amplification of reference gene primers within the assay. To quantify the absolute abundance of each unique TCRbeta CDR3 rearrangement, sequence reads were collapsed and filtered. Productive Simpson clonality was computed per sample as the square root of Simpson's diversity index over productive rearrangements. As stored in TCRdb, this immuneACCESS dataset retains in-frame rearrangements with V and J assigned. A fraction of the clones does not appear; measured against another copy, unresolved V genes explain less than half of the discrepancy, and the remainder lacks a known reason. V, J and clone size were drawn from that table, and D and trimming were deduced from the DNA. The sample table holds roughly 520,000 clones, of which 70% to 90% were seen once. The leading ten clones occupy roughly 1.9% of the sample.

The paper's findings and limits, for the study overall: The amount of clinical and demographic metadata varied by source and participant and was provided uncurated.

The sequenced material came from PBMCs or T cells enriched from blood (not recorded which). The chain is encoded by TRBV19 joined to TRBJ1-5; tentative D gene TRBD1, with 5 bases matching. This TCR was sampled from a woman aged 40 to 50 who had recovered from COVID-19. The bases read TGTGCCACCACCAGGGGCAATCAGCCCCAGCATTTT. Translated, this is CATTRGNQPQHF.